Presented here are 16 T cell receptor beta chains from one specimen sequenced in a study of human T cells and chemical hapten exposure. Time point given: pre-sensitization, week 0. The treatment denotes: therapeutic diphenylcyclopropenone sensitization with weekly scalp DPC. One entry per CDR3 protein results from TCRdb running MiXCR on the RACE reads. The sample has approximately 320,000 distinct CDR3 sequences, roughly 6% seen once. Specimen: whole blood, collected in connection with sensitization to the hapten diphenylcyclopropenone (DPC). All receptors derive from a woman younger than 30 with alopecia areata. Some clones in this sample may be carry-over from other donors' samples.

This clonotype was seen many times. The rearrangement links TRBV4-3 to TRBJ1-5, with 10 bases fitting TRBD1. The V and J ends lost 4 bases and 8 bases, in that order; junction bases with no gene match: 5. This CDR3 is 14 amino acids long. Per the germline V gene, CDR1 is LGHNA and CDR2 is YSLEER. Here the CDR3 reads CASSPTGGFEPQHF. The CDR3 DNA is TGCGCCAGCAGCCCGACAGGGGGCTTTGAGCCCCAGCATTTT.

This clonotype was detected ten times or more. CDR3 loop: CASVSRHGPYEQYF. The CDR3 DNA sequence: TGTGCCAGCGTATCACGCCATGGACCCTACGAGCAGTACTTC. This chain uses TRBV6-1 with TRBJ2-7, with unresolved D. The CDR3 runs 14 residues. V dropped 8 bases and J dropped 2 bases, with 16 bases sitting between them. Per the germline V gene, CDR1 is MNHNS and CDR2 is SASEGT.

The chain is built from TRBV20-1 and TRBJ2-1; D is possibly TRBD2 (5 bases). V dropped 0 bases and J dropped 1 base, with 10 bases sitting between them. CDR3 length: 15 residues. Germline values: CDR1 DFQATT, CDR2 SNEGSKA (reference sequence). CDR3 sequence reads: CSARERSGSYNEQFF. As DNA, the CDR3 is TGCAGTGCTAGAGAAAGAAGCGGTTCCTACAATGAGCAGTTCTTC.

This clonotype was seen only a few times. This chain uses TRBV6-2 or TRBV6-3 with TRBJ1-2; D gene ambiguous. V gave up 4 bases and J gave up 3 bases, with 12 bases separating them. The CDR3 is 14 residues long. The germline V gene has CDR1 MNHEY and CDR2 SVGEGT. As DNA, the CDR3 is TGTGCCAGCAGTTCATATCCCGGCTACTATGGCTACACCTTC. It yields the protein CASSSYPGYYGYTF.

This clonotype was observed a few times. V gene TRBV6-5 combines with J gene TRBJ2-7, with 7 bases that match TRBD1. In germline, CDR1 is MNHEY, CDR2 SVGAGI. This CDR3 spans 12 amino acids. After removal of 6 bases from V and 7 bases from J, the junction contained 6 bases not matched to a gene. The CDR3 loop is CASRSTGSEQYF. Written as DNA, the CDR3 is TGTGCCAGCAGATCGACAGGGAGTGAGCAGTACTTC.

This clonotype was counted at least ten times. The chain employs TRBV7-2 and TRBJ2-5; 8 bases agree with TRBD2. This CDR3 comprises 18 residues. V gave up 7 bases and J gave up 1 base; unmatched junction bases: 17. The germline gives CDR1 SGHTA, CDR2 FQGNSA. The CDR3 here is CASTPRLIAGRSQETQYF. The CDR3 region has the DNA TGTGCCAGCACCCCCCGGCTGATAGCGGGGCGAAGCCAAGAGACCCAGTACTTC.

This clonotype was detected only a few times. The chain is built from TRBV10-3 and TRBJ2-1; TRBD2 aligns across 10 bases. V lost 2 bases and J lost 4; bases outside the gene matches: 5. The CDR3 extends over 16 amino acids. CDR1 ENHRY and CDR2 SYGVKD come from the germline V gene. CDR3 region: CAISETLAGDYNEQFF. The CDR3 nucleotides are TGTGCCATCAGTGAGACCCTAGCGGGAGATTACAATGAGCAGTTCTTC.

This clonotype was counted many times. This chain links TRBV18 with TRBJ2-2; D not certain. This CDR3 is 15 amino acids long. Per the germline V gene, CDR1 is KGHSH and CDR2 is LQKENI. Trimming took 3 bases from V and 2 from J, leaving 10 bases between them. For the CDR3, the DNA is TGTGCCAGCTCACCTCCCGCTGCTAACACCGGGGAGCTGTTTTTT. Its protein is CASSPPAANTGELFF.

This clonotype was detected many times. The V and J genes are TRBV4-2 and TRBJ1-1; no clear D gene. Germline CDR1 is LGHNA and CDR2 is YNFKEQ. The length of the CDR3 is 16 residues. V shed 3 bases and J shed 5 bases, with 19 bases lying between them. Here the CDR3 reads CASSHVLRRDGTEAFF. The CDR3 nucleotides are TGTGCCAGCAGCCACGTTCTACGAAGAGACGGGACTGAAGCTTTCTTT.

Only a few counts were recorded for this clonotype. The V and J genes are TRBV6-2 or TRBV6-3 and TRBJ2-1, with a weak D call TRBD2 (7 bases). The CDR3 spans 12 residues. The germline gives CDR1 MNHEY, CDR2 SVGEGT. Deletions cut 8 bases from V and 7 bases from J, with 12 bases between. The CDR3 sequence is CASLGGVNEQFF. In nucleotides, the CDR3 is TGTGCCAGCCTAGGGGGGGTTAATGAGCAGTTCTTC.

This clonotype was counted at least ten times. The V gene is TRBV6-6, the J gene TRBJ1-1; maybe TRBD1 (6 bases). V shed 4 bases and J shed 8 bases, with 11 bases lying between them. Germline CDR1 MNHNY, CDR2 SVGAGI (reference sequence). The CDR3 spans 12 residues. This CDR3 is CASSSAGTEAFF. The CDR3 DNA reads as TGTGCCAGCAGTTCTGCCGGGACAGAAGCTTTCTTT.

This chain uses TRBV20-1 with TRBJ1-2; D gene unclear. CDR3 length: 15 amino acids. The V end lost 0 bases, the J end lost 6 bases, and 17 bases lay between the germline ends. Germline CDR1 DFQATT, CDR2 SNEGSKA (reference sequence). The CDR3 DNA is TGCAGTGCTAGAGATTTCTCGAGGCAGAGAAATGGCTACACCTTC. Residues: CSARDFSRQRNGYTF.

The J gene is TRBJ1-5, the V gene TRBV6-5, with 8 nucleotides matching TRBD1. V was clipped by 8 bases and J by 9 bases; unmatched bases: 12. Germline CDR1 is MNHEY and CDR2 is SVGAGI. CDR3 length: 14 residues. In nucleotides, the CDR3 is TGTGCCAGCGGACCGAACAGGGGGGGGTGGCCCCAGCATTTT. Translated: CASGPNRGGWPQHF.

The chain combines TRBV12-5 with TRBJ2-6, with no clear D. The CDR3 runs to 20 residues. Germline V gives CDR1 LGHNT, CDR2 FRNRAP. The V end lost 2 bases, the J end lost 3 bases, and 23 bases lay between the germline ends. CDR3 protein: CASGLIGPTPVLGGANVLTF. CDR3 nucleotide sequence: TGTGCTAGTGGTTTGATCGGGCCCACCCCAGTCCTTGGTGGGGCCAACGTCCTGACTTTC.

The table lists this clonotype with many counts. The chain joins TRBV18 to TRBJ2-7; unclear D gene. CDR1 KGHSH and CDR2 LQKENI come from the germline V gene. V shed 3 bases and J shed 2 bases, with 11 bases lying between them. The CDR3 spans 14 residues. CDR3: CASSPGVPTYEQYF. DNA for the CDR3: TGTGCCAGCTCACCGGGCGTGCCCACCTACGAGCAGTACTTC. Variable domain in full (rest from reference TRBV18 and TRBJ2-7): NAGVMQNPRHLVRRRGQEARLRCSPMKGHSHVYWYRQLPEEGLKFMVYLQKENIIDESGMPKERFSAEFPKEGPSILRIQQVVRGDSAAYFCASSPGVPTYEQYFGPGTRLTVT.

In its sample, this clonotype was seen many times. The V call is TRBV6-5, the J call TRBJ2-7; 10 bases map to TRBD1. The CDR3 contains 14 residues. Germline CDR1 and CDR2: MNHEY and SVGAGI. The trim removed 6 bases at V and 2 bases at J, leaving 4 bases unmatched. CDR3 DNA sequence: TGTGCCAGCAGCCAGGACAGGGGGGCCTACGAGCAGTACTTC. Protein sequence: CASSQDRGAYEQYF.